This passage covers 13 T cell receptor beta chains from one sample sequenced in a study of Ad26.COV2.S vaccination and SARS-CoV-2 variants. Treatment described: 15 to 20 received Ad26.COV2.S at low or high dose, single or two shots; about 5 received placebo; per-sample allocation not given. All samples were drawn on day 63, counting from the first vaccine or placebo injection. The data were produced by immunoSEQ multiplex PCR, yet TCRdb's version contains in-frame clones alone and is incomplete. The sample has hundreds of thousands of clones, around 86% seen once. The sequencing used peripheral blood, collected in a trial of Ad26.COV2.S vaccine versus placebo. The origin of the receptors is a person between 18 and 60 years old who received the Ad26.COV2.S COVID-19 vaccine or a placebo.

V usage is TRBV6-5 and J usage is TRBJ1-2; D not certain. This CDR3 region has 14 residues. Trimming left V 0 bases short and J 2 bases short, with 7 bases between. Germline CDR1 MNHEY, CDR2 SVGAGI. The CDR3 loop reads CASSYSSGNYGYTF. The CDR3 region has the DNA TGTGCCAGCAGTTACTCTTCTGGGAACTATGGCTACACCTTC.

The genes are TRBV9 and TRBJ1-1, with TRBD1 as a possible D gene (6 bases). CDR1 SGDLS and CDR2 YYNGEE come from the germline V gene. The CDR3 totals 18 residues. V lost 0 bases and J lost 2, with 20 bases in between. The CDR3 protein is CASSVGGTTAGVNTEAFF. As DNA, the CDR3 is TGTGCCAGCAGCGTAGGGGGGACCACGGCAGGGGTTAACACTGAAGCTTTCTTT.

The chain uses TRBV15 and TRBJ1-6; D ambiguous. The CDR3 is 13 amino acids. The germline V gene has CDR1 LNHNV and CDR2 YYDKDF (reference sequence). Deletions cut 3 bases from V and 10 bases from J, with 10 bases between. Written as DNA, the CDR3 is TGTGCCACCAGCAGGGCCGATGAATCACCCCTCCACTTT. Residues: CATSRADESPLHF.

This rearrangement joins TRBV20-1 to TRBJ1-1; D perhaps matches TRBD1 (6 bases). The V gene's germline CDR1 is DFQATT and CDR2 SNEGSKA (reference sequence). CDR3 length: 11 residues. The chain's CDR3 is CRADRYAEAFF. DNA for the CDR3: TGCAGGGCCGACAGGTACGCTGAAGCTTTCTTT.

Note on this clone: One end of the junction is discordant with germline, which a read error may explain. This chain joins TRBV7-7 and TRBJ2-3, with TRBD1 matching 9 bases. Germline V CDR1 and CDR2: SSHAT, FNYEAQ (reference sequence). This CDR3 comprises 19 residues. Here the CDR3 reads CASSLESGDRVNRTDTQYF. The CDR3 DNA reads as TGTGCTAGCAGCTTAGAGTCCGGGGACAGGGTGAACCGGACAGATACGCAGTATTTT. Based on the CDR3 plus reference TRBV7-7 and TRBJ2-3, the full variable domain is GAGVSQSPRYKVTKRGQDVTLRCDPISSHATLYWYQQALGQGPEFLTYFNYEAQPDKSGLPSDRFSAERPEGSISTLTIQRTEQRDSAMYRCASSLESGDRVNRTDTQYFGPGTRLTVL.

This clone was seen only once. CDR3 protein: CASSFHPGQPNTEAFF. The DNA of the CDR3 is TGCGCCAGCAGCTTCCATCCGGGCCAGCCGAACACTGAAGCTTTCTTT. The V gene is TRBV5-1, the J gene TRBJ1-1; the D is unclear. V was pared by 2 bases and J by 1 base, with 15 bases between. The CDR3 totals 16 residues. The germline CDR1 and CDR2 sequences are SGHRS and YFSETQ. The full variable domain, rest sourced from reference TRBV5-1 and TRBJ1-1, is KAGVTQTPRYLIKTRGQQVTLSCSPISGHRSVSWYQQTPGQGLQFLFEYFSETQRNKGNFPGRFSGRQFSNSRSEMNVSTLELGDSALYLCASSFHPGQPNTEAFFGQGTRLTVV.

This clone is a singleton in its sample. The chain has TRBV19 and TRBJ2-2, with D possibly TRBD1 on 5 matching bases. This CDR3 has 15 residues. V lost 3 bases and J 6 bases, leaving 14 bases between the germline ends. Germline lookup yields CDR1 LNHDA and CDR2 SQIVND (reference sequence). The CDR3 sequence: CASSILDRRAGELFF. The CDR3 coding sequence is TGTGCCAGTAGTATTTTGGACCGCAGGGCCGGGGAGCTGTTTTTT.

The J gene is TRBJ1-2, the V gene TRBV15, with D tentatively TRBD1 (6 bases). The V gene's germline CDR1 is LNHNV and CDR2 YYDKDF (reference sequence). This CDR3 region has 13 residues. V lost 5 bases and J 4 bases, leaving 11 bases between the germline ends. This CDR3 reads CATSHDRFYGYTF. CDR3 in DNA: TGTGCCACCAGCCATGACAGGTTCTATGGCTACACCTTC.

V is TRBV29-1 and J is TRBJ1-2; D not resolved. CDR1 and CDR2 (germline): SQVTM, ANQGSEA. The CDR3 is made up of 11 amino acids. Deletions cut 3 bases from V and 4 bases from J, with 6 bases between. The CDR3 nucleotides are TGCAGCGTTGACAGCACCTATGGCTACACCTTC. Translation: CSVDSTYGYTF.

The chain is built from TRBV7-9 and TRBJ1-1; D is perhaps TRBD1 (6 bases). Per germline, CDR1 SEHNR and CDR2 FQNEAQ (reference sequence). V lost 5 bases and J 4 bases, leaving 20 bases between the germline ends. The CDR3 covers 16 residues. For the CDR3, the DNA is TGTGCCAGCAGCCCGAGGGGGGGGGCGTTGGGCACTGAAGCTTTCTTT. Protein sequence: CASSPRGGALGTEAFF. The full variable domain, with the rest looked up from reference TRBV7-9 and TRBJ1-1, is DTGVSQNPRHKITKRGQNVTFRCDPISEHNRLYWYRQTLGQGPEFLTYFQNEAQLEKSRLLSDRFSAERPKGSFSTLEIQRTEQGDSAMYLCASSPRGGALGTEAFFGQGTRLTVV.

Turning to this clone: Germline is not matched at one junction end, which may reflect a read error. Distinct nucleotide sequences in the sample also encode this CDR3. This rearrangement joins TRBV5-1 to TRBJ2-2, with D possibly TRBD2 on 6 matching bases. The V gene's germline CDR1 is SGHRS and CDR2 YFSETQ. This CDR3 is 15 amino acids long. The CDR3 is CASSLEGSVLGELFF. The DNA of the CDR3 is TGCGCCAGTAGCTTGGAGGGGAGTGTACTCGGGGAGCTGTTTTTT.

The chain combines TRBV5-4 with TRBJ2-1, with TRBD1 matching over 9 bases. V shed 5 bases and J 0 bases; nucleotides not matched to a gene: 12. Per germline, CDR1 SGHNT and CDR2 YYREEE (reference sequence). The CDR3 is made up of 18 amino acids. The CDR3, as DNA: TGTGCCAGCAGGGGTCGACAGGGGGGCTCTAGCTCCTACAATGAGCAGTTCTTC. As protein: CASRGRQGGSSSYNEQFF.

The genes are TRBV5-1 and TRBJ1-6, with 8 bases fitting TRBD1. In germline, CDR1 is SGHRS, CDR2 YFSETQ. CDR3 length: 14 residues. V trimming: 0 bases; J trimming: 7 bases; junction bases outside the gene matches: 0. The CDR3 DNA reads TGCGCCAGCAGCTTGGGGACAGGGAATTCACCCCTCCACTTT. Translation gives CASSLGTGNSPLHF.